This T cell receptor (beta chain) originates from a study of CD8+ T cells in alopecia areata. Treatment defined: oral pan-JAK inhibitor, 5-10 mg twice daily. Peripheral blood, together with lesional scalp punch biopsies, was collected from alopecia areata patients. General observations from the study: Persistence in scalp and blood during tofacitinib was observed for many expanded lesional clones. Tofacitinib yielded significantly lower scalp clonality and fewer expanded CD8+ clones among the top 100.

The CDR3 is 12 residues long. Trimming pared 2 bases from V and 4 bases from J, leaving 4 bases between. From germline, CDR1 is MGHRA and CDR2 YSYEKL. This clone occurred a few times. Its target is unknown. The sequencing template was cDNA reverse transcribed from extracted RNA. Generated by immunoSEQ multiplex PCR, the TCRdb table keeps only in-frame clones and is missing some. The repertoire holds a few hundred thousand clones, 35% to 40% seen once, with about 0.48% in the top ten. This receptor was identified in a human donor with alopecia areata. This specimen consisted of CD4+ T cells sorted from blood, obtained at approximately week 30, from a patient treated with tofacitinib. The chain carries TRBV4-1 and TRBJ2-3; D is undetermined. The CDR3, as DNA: TGCGCCAGCAGCCAAAGGGCAGATACGCAGTATTTT. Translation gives CASSQRADTQYF.